This T cell receptor beta chain emerged from a study of vaccination effects on CD4 cells after COVID-19. Comments on this clone: Antigen: not known.

Using immunoSEQ multiplex PCR, the repertoire was profiled, and TCRdb retains in-frame clones only, with some absent. In the table there are under 25,000 clones, 75% to 85% of which are singletons. The V end lost 3 bases, the J end lost 6 bases, and 5 bases lay between the germline ends. This CDR3 has 11 residues. Antigen-specific CD4+ T cells were first expanded with viral peptide pools by the ViraFEST assay and only then sequenced. At the end of about ten days of culture, CD4+ T cells were isolated. Two-dose vaccination with either BNT162b2 or mRNA-1273 was given to the participants. The specimen comprised CD4+ T cells from PBMCs cultured with SARS-CoV-2 spike peptides, sampled after COVID-19 vaccination. V usage is TRBV12-3 or TRBV12-4 and J usage is TRBJ1-1; D not resolved. The TCR was taken from a human donor who received a COVID-19 vaccine. Some clones in this sample may be carry-over from other donors' samples. CDR3 in amino acids: CASSLSAEAFF. CDR3 nucleotides: TGTGCCAGCAGTTTGTCGGCTGAAGCTTTCTTT.